This T cell receptor beta chain was captured in a study of T cell clusters in autoimmune cytopenias (dated 2019 in TCRdb). Background on the whole study: Among healthy donor controls, the mean age was around 55 years, the median age was around 61 years, and about half of the roughly 43 were female. TRB sequencing reached a median depth of approximately 56,000 reads per sample and yielded a median of about 2,500 distinct TRB clonotypes per sample. TRB and IGH repertoires from peripheral blood were sequenced in autoimmune cytopenia patients at active disease and during treatment follow-up, with healthy, CLL and autoimmune hepatitis controls included alongside. The study aimed to test whether autoimmune cytopenia patients carry a disease-specific immune repertoire signature usable as a blood-based biomarker. For primary cytopenia, the controls were under 30 age-matched healthy donors, and for secondary cytopenia, the controls were around 13 age-matched CLL patients. Autoimmune hepatitis repertoires were compared against about two dozen age- and sex-matched healthy donors.

TRB rearrangements were amplified by multiplex PCR following a touch-down protocol, with the TRB-A and TRB-B primer pools mixed in one tube. Two consecutive PCR reactions with Phusion HS II polymerase added Illumina adapters and sample indices to the amplicons. The amplicons were purified from gel with the NucleoSpin Gel and PCR Clean-up kit, after which the amplicons were quantified by Qubit and checked for quality on an Agilent 2100 Bioanalyzer. Sequencing of the libraries was performed on an Illumina MiSeq with 600-cycle, single-indexed, paired-end runs. The authors' analysis ran thus. TRB reads were aligned and assembled with MiXCR version 2.1.12 using the default MiXCR reference library. A clone was defined by each unique CDR3 nucleotide sequence, and the analysis included only productive sequences supported by at least two reads. Repertoire diversity was assessed with alpha-parameterized diversity profiles (alpha 0 to 5), including the Shannon (alpha 1) and Simpson (alpha 2) indices, which were computed with an R script. Combinatorial TRB VJ usage was computed with the tcR package and compared between cohorts by principal component analysis with ade4. Using GLIPH, TCRbeta CDR3s were clustered on pairs of cohorts matched for age and read depth, and a Wilcoxon test was used to compare cluster frequencies. TCRdb reprocessed the reads and lists each CDR3 protein sequence as a single entry, with no DNA. The V and J calls and clone size are TCRdb's, not the authors'. The sample table gives thousands of distinct CDR3 sequences. The ten largest clones take up approximately 15% of the sample.

According to the germline V gene (reference sequence), CDR1 reads LNHNV and CDR2 reads YYDKDF. Measured from the cysteine to the phenylalanine, the CDR3 is 15 residues long. No DNA sequence was recorded. On the study overall, not on this receptor specifically: The T cell clusters were defined only in silico, and the functional role of the clusters was left to be validated experimentally. GLIPH suggested that primary autoimmune cytopenia patients lacked physiological T cell clusters: more than 40 clusters were exclusive to healthy donors versus under 20 exclusive to patients. In the comparison of secondary cytopenia with CLL, the cluster-lack signature was not observed, apparently because the dominant lymphoma-associated repertoire masked the signature. The TRB repertoire shifts, including less even repertoires in secondary cytopenia and CLL, mostly reflected lymphoma bias and not autoimmunity. Healthy donors had almost three times as many exclusive TRB clusters as active autoimmune hepatitis patients, a finding consistent with an autoimmunity-wide signature.

This clonotype is medium-sized (0.01 to 0.1%) by its frequency; no count is available. Its antigen has not been determined. For each sample, TRB amplification used 250 to 300 ng of peripheral blood genomic DNA, equal to around 34,000 genome equivalents. This sample was shared with a second study, whose subject was T cell repertoires in aging, cancer and after chemotherapy. Drawing on the second study: Six donor age groups were covered, ranging from 30 or younger up to 70 or older, and each group contained at least three individuals. Control TCR repertoires from healthy donors were recorded over several months to years, and clear clonal overlap was observed across re-sampling. In total, the full dataset held approximately 8.4 million TCR reads. Significantly lower blood TCR diversity and higher clonality were observed in untreated patients with hematological or solid cancers than in age-matched healthy donors. In healthy donors, the decline in TCR diversity with age was mainly due to loss of richness, whereas in cancer patients loss of evenness also played a role. Median generation probability increased over the chemotherapy interval in both cancer cohorts, suggesting repertoire reconstitution through rebound thymic output. The authors noted that the repertoire data do not allow conclusions about immunological memory after chemotherapy. The study profiled peripheral blood TCR beta repertoires from healthy donors and cancer patients to examine immunoaging and T cell reconstitution after chemotherapy. Alongside 95 to 100 healthy donors serving as a reference group, the cohort included approximately 220 cancer patients, of whom roughly 90 had hematological cancers and 124 had solid cancers. MiXCR versions 2.12 and 3.0.5 were used to process TRB sequences. Shannon diversity, evenness, clonality (one minus evenness), and alpha-parameterized diversity profiles from alpha 0 to 5 were included as repertoire metrics. The IGoR algorithm was used to compute generation probabilities of clones in paired pre- and post-chemotherapy samples.

The sample was peripheral blood. This TCR came from a human donor in good health. The rearrangement joined TRBV15 to TRBJ2-4. For the CDR3, the sequence is CATSRLSTAKNIQYF. The reference TRBV15 and TRBJ2-4 proteins fill in what lies around the CDR3, so the full variable domain reads DAMVIQNPRYQVTQFGKPVTLSCSQTLNHNVMYWYQQKSSQAPKLLFHYYDKDFNNEADTPDNFQSRRPNTSFCFLDIRSPGLGDTAMYLCATSRLSTAKNIQYFGAGTRLSVL.